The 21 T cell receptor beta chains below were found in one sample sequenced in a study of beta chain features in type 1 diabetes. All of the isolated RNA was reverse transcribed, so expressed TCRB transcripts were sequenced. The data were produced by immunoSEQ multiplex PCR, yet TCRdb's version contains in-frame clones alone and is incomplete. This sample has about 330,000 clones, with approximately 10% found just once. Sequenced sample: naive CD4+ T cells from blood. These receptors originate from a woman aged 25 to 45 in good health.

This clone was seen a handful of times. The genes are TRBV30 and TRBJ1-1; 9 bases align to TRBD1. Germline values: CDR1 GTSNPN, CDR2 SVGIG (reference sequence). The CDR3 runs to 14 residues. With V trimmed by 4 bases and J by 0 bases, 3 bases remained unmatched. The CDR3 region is CAWMGQGLNTEAFF. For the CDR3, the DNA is TGTGCCTGGATGGGACAGGGTCTGAACACTGAAGCTTTCTTT.

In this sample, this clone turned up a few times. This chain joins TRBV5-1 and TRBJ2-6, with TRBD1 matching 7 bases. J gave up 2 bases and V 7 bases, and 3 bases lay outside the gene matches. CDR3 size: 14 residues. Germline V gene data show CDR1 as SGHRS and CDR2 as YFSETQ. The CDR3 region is CASYRGAGANVLTF. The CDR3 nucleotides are TGCGCCAGCTACAGGGGAGCTGGGGCCAACGTCCTGACTTTC.

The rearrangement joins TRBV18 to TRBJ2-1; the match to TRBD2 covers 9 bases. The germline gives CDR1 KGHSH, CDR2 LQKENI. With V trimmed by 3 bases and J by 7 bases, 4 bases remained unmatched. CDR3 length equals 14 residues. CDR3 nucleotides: TGTGCCAGCTCACCTCCTAGCGGGATAAATGAGCAGTTCTTC. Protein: CASSPPSGINEQFF.

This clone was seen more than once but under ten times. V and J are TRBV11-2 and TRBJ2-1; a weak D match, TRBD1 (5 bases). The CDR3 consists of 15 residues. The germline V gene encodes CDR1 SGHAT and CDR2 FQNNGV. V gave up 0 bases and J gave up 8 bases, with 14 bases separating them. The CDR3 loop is CASSLDGASGDEQFF. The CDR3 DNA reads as TGTGCCAGCAGCTTAGATGGGGCTTCTGGGGATGAGCAGTTCTTC. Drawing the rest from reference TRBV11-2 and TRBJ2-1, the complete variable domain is EAGVAQSPRYKIIEKRQSVAFWCNPISGHATLYWYQQILGQGPKLLIQFQNNGVVDDSQLPKDRFSAERLKGVDSTLKIQPAKLEDSAVYLCASSLDGASGDEQFFGPGTRLTVL.

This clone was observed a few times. CDR3 region: CASSQDRGTAGNTIYF. The CDR3 nucleotides are TGTGCCAGCAGCCAAGATAGGGGTACTGCTGGAAACACCATATATTTT. The chain joins TRBV4-2 to TRBJ1-3, with TRBD1 as a possible D gene (5 bases). Between the trimmed V and J ends, which lost 0 bases and 2 bases, there was a span of 11 bases. Germline CDR1 reads LGHNA; CDR2 reads YNFKEQ. The CDR3 spans 16 residues.

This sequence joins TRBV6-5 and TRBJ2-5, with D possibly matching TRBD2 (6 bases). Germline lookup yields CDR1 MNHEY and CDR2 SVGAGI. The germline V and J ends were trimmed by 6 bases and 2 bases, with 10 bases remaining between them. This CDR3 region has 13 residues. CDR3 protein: CASRRLGQETQYF. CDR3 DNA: TGTGCCAGCAGGAGACTAGGGCAAGAGACCCAGTACTTC.

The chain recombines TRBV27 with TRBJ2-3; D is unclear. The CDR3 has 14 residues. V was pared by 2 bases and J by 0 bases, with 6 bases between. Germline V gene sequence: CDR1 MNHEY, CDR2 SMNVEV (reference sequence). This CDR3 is CASSLAESTDTQYF. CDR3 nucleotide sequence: TGTGCCAGCAGTTTAGCGGAAAGCACAGATACGCAGTATTTT.

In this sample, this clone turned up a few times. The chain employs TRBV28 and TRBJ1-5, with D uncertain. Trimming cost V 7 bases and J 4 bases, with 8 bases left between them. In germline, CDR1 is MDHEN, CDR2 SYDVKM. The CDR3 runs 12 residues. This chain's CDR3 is CASTDGNQPQHF. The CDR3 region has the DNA TGTGCCAGCACCGACGGGAATCAGCCCCAGCATTTT.

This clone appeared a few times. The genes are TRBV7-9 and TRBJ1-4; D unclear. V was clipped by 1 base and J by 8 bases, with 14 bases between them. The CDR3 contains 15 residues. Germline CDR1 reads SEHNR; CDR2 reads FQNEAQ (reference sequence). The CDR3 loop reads CASSLVGRRKEKLFF. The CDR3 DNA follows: TGTGCCAGCAGCTTAGTCGGCAGGAGGAAGGAAAAACTGTTTTTT. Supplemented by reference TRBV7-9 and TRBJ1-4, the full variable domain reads DTGVSQNPRHKITKRGQNVTFRCDPISEHNRLYWYRQTLGQGPEFLTYFQNEAQLEKSRLLSDRFSAERPKGSFSTLEIQRTEQGDSAMYLCASSLVGRRKEKLFFGSGTQLSVL.

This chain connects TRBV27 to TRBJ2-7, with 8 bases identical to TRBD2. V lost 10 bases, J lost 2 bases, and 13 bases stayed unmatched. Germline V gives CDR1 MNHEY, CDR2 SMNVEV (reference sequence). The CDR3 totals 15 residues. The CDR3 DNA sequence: TGTGCCAAGGCTGGGATCCGGGAGGGGGCCTACGAGCAGTACTTC. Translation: CAKAGIREGAYEQYF.

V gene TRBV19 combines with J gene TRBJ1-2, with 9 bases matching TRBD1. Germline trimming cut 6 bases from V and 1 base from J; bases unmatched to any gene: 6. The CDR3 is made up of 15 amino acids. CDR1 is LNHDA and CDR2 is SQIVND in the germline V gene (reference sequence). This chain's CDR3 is CASRRGTGINYGYTF. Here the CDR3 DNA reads TGTGCCAGTAGGAGAGGGACAGGGATTAACTATGGCTACACCTTC.

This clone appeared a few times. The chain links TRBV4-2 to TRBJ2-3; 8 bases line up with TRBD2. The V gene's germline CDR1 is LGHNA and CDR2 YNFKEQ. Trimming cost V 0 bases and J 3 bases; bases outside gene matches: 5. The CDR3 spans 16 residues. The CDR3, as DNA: TGTGCCAGCAGCCAAGAACTAGCGGTGCGGACAGATACGCAGTATTTT. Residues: CASSQELAVRTDTQYF.

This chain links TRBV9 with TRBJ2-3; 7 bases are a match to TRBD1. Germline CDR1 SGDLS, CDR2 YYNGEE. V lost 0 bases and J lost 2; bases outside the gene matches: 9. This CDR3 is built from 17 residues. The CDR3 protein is CASSVDFQGELTDTQYF. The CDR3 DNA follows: TGTGCCAGCAGCGTAGATTTTCAGGGGGAACTCACAGATACGCAGTATTTT.

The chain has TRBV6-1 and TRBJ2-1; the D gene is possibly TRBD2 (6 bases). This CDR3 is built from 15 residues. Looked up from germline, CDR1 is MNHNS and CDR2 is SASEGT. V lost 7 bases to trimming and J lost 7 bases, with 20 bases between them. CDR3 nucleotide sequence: TGTGCCAGCAACACCAGAGGGACTCAAGGGAATGAGCAGTTCTTC. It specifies CASNTRGTQGNEQFF.

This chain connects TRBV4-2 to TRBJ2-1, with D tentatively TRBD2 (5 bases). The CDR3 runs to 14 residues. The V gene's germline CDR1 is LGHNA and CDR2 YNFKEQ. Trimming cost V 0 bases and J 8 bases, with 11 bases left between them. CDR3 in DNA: TGTGCCAGCAGCCAAGATCCTCAGCGGTATGAGCAGTTCTTC. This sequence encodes CASSQDPQRYEQFF.

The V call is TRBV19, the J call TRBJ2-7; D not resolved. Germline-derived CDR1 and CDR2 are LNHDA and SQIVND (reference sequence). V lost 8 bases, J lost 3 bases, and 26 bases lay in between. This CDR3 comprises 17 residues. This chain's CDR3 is CASPTVSPLADSYEQYF. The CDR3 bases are TGTGCCAGTCCTACCGTTTCCCCTTTAGCTGATAGCTACGAGCAGTACTTC. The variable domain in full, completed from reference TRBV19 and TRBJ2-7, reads DGGITQSPKYLFRKEGQNVTLSCEQNLNHDAMYWYRQDPGQGLRLIYYSQIVNDFQKGDIAEGYSVSREKKESFPLTVTSAQKNPTAFYLCASPTVSPLADSYEQYFGPGTRLTVT.

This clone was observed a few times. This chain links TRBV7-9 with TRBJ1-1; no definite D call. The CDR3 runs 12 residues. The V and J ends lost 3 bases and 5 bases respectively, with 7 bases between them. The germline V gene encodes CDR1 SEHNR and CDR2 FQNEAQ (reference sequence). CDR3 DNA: TGTGCCAGCAGCTTGATGCGGACTGAAGCTTTCTTT. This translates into CASSLMRTEAFF. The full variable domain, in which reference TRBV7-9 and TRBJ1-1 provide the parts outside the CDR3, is DTGVSQNPRHKITKRGQNVTFRCDPISEHNRLYWYRQTLGQGPEFLTYFQNEAQLEKSRLLSDRFSAERPKGSFSTLEIQRTEQGDSAMYLCASSLMRTEAFFGQGTRLTVV.

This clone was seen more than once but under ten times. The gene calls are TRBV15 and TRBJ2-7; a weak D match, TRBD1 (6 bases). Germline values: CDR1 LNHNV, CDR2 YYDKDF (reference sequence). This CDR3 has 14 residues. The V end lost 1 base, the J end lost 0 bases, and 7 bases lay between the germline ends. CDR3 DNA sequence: TGTGCCACCAGCAGAGCGGACAGCTCCTACGAGCAGTACTTC. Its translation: CATSRADSSYEQYF.

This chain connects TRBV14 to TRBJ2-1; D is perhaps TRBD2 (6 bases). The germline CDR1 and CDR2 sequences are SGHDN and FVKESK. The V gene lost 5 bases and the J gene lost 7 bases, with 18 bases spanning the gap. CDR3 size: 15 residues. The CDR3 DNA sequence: TGTGCCAGCAGCTCACACGGGAGTCGGAGGAATGAGCAGTTCTTC. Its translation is CASSSHGSRRNEQFF.

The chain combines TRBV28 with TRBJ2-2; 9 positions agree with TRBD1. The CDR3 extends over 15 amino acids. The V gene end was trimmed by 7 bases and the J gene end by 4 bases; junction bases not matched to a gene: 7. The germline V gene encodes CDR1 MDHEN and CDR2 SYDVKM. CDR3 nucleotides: TGTGCCAGCACCCTCCGGGACAGGGTCACCGGGGAGCTGTTTTTT. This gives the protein CASTLRDRVTGELFF.

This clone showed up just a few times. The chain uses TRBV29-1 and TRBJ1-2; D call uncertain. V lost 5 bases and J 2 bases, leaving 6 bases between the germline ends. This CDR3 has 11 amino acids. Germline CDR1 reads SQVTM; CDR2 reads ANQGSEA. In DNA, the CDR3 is TGCAGCGTTAAGGAGAACTATGGCTACACCTTC. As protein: CSVKENYGYTF.